This T cell receptor beta chain was captured by sequencing in a study of cytomegalovirus exposure and HLA in healthy donors. V was clipped by 0 bases and J by 7 bases, with 8 bases between them. Germline V gives CDR1 SEHNR, CDR2 FQNEAQ (reference sequence). This CDR3 comprises 13 residues. Study-level findings and limits: Most TCR sequences were uncommon, yet certain public TCRs appeared in many donors. The authors enumerated roughly 160 TCR beta chains as linked to cytomegalovirus. Researchers reported from a later analysis that most CMV-associated TCR beta chains appeared HLA-restricted.

The PCR ran on 60 Vbeta and 13 Jbeta primers. Using immunoSEQ multiplex PCR, the repertoire was profiled, and TCRdb retains in-frame clones only, with some absent. The sample lists over 150,000 clones, roughly 80% occurring once. As for this clone: What it recognizes is unknown.

Sequencing input: PBMCs. This TCR was sampled from a male donor in good health and CMV-seronegative. The gene calls are TRBV7-9 and TRBJ2-3, with unresolved D. The CDR3 sequence: CASSLAGTYTQYF. Here the CDR3 DNA reads TGTGCCAGCAGCTTAGCGGGCACCTATACGCAGTATTTT.